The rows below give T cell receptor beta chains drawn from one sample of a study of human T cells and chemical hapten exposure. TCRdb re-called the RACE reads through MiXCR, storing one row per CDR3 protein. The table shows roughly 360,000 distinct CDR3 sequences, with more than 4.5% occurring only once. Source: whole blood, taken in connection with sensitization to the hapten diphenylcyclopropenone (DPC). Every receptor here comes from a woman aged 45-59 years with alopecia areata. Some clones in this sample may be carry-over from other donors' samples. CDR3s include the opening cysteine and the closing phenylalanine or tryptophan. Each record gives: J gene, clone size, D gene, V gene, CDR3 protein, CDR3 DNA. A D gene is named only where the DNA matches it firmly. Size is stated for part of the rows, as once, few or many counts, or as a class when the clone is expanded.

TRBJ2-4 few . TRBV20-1 CSADLLAKNIQYF TGCAGTGCCGACCTGCTGGCCAAAAACATTCAGTACTTC
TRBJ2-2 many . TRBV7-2 CAVEQPNTGELFF TGTGCCGTTGAGCAGCCGAACACCGGGGAGCTGTTTTTT
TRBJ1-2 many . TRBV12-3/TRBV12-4 CASSLRGGGYGYTF TGTGCCAGCAGTTTACGCGGGGGAGGCTATGGCTACACCTTC
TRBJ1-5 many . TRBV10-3 CAIGNGQLNQPQHF TGTGCCATCGGAAATGGACAGCTCAATCAGCCCCAGCATTTT
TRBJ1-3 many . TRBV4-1 CASSQQQGAGNTIYF TGCGCCAGCAGCCAACAACAGGGAGCGGGAAACACCATATATTTT
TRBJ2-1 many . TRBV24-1 CATSDSSRGNEQFF TGTGCCACCAGTGACTCGTCTAGGGGCAATGAGCAGTTCTTC
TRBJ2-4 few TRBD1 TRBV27 CASRTGGNIQYF TGTGCCAGCAGGACAGGGGGAAACATTCAGTACTTC
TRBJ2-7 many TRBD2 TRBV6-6 CASSYGRESYEQYF TGTGCCAGCAGTTACGGGCGGGAGAGTTACGAGCAGTACTTC
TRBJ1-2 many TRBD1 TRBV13 CASSSTGRRYGYTF TGTGCCAGCAGCTCGACAGGGCGCCGCTATGGCTACACCTTC
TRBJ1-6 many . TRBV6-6 CASSTDSNSPLHF TGTGCCAGCAGTACGGACAGTAATTCACCCCTCCACTTT
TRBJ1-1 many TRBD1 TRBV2 CATADRGWTEAFF TGTGCCACCGCGGACAGGGGGTGGACTGAAGCTTTCTTT
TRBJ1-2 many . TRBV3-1 CASSQENGYTF TGTGCCAGCAGCCAAGAAAATGGCTACACCTTC
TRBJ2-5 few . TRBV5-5 CASSPLTVLRETQYF TGTGCCAGCAGCCCCCTGACAGTACTCCGAGAGACCCAGTACTTC
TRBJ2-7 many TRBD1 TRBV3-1 CASSQGEGGHEQYF TGTGCCAGCAGCCAAGGTGAAGGGGGCCACGAGCAGTACTTC
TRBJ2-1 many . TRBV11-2 CASSRARGNNEQFF TGTGCCAGCAGCCGTGCCAGGGGTAACAATGAGCAGTTCTTC
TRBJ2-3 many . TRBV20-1 CSALGATDTQYF TGCAGTGCCTTAGGGGCCACAGATACGCAGTATTTT
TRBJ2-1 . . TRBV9 CASSVEGSPYNEQFF TGTGCCAGCAGCGTAGAGGGTTCCCCCTACAATGAGCAGTTCTTC
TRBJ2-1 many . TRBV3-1 CASSQVNRVNEQFF TGTGCCAGCAGCCAAGTAAACAGGGTAAATGAGCAGTTCTTC
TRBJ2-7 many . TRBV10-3 CAISPDTDYEQYF TGTGCCATCAGCCCTGACACGGACTACGAGCAGTACTTC
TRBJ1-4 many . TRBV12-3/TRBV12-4 CASSLVGNEKLFF TGTGCCAGCAGTTTAGTCGGGAATGAAAAACTGTTTTTT
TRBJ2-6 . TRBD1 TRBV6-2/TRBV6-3 CASSYSIDRGNSGANVLTF TGTGCCAGCAGTTACTCGATTGACAGGGGGAATTCTGGGGCCAACGTCCTGACTTTC
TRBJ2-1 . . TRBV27 CASSKFNSYNEQFF TGTGCCAGCAGCAAATTTAACTCCTACAATGAGCAGTTCTTC
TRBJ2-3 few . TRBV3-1 CASSHSGQWTGTDTQYF TGTGCCAGCAGCCATTCCGGGCAGTGGACGGGCACAGATACGCAGTATTTT
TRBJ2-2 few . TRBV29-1 CSVEAGVGELFF TGCAGCGTTGAAGCCGGGGTCGGGGAGCTGTTTTTT
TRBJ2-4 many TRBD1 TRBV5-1 CASRPGTGAQDKNIQYF TGCGCCAGCCGTCCCGGGACAGGGGCTCAGGACAAAAACATTCAGTACTTC
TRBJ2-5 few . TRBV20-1 CSARPAGDQETQYF TGCAGTGCTAGGCCGGCAGGAGACCAAGAGACCCAGTACTTC
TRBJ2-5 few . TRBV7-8 CASSFVTEQETQYF TGTGCCAGCAGCTTCGTGACTGAACAAGAGACCCAGTACTTC
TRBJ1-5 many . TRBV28 CASSPPGRGIGNQPQHF TGTGCCAGCAGCCCCCCCGGTAGAGGGATCGGCAATCAGCCCCAGCATTTT